This entry lists 13 T cell receptor beta chains sequenced from one sample in a study of T-cell reconstitution after alpha-beta-depleted transplantation in children. TCRbeta library preparation incorporated unique molecular identifiers. TCRdb reprocessed the PCR reads via MiXCR and lists one record per CDR3 protein. In the table there are under 850,000 distinct CDR3 sequences, around 13% of which are singletons. The specimen comprised PBMCs, sampled before TCRalphabeta/CD19-depleted stem cell transplant. These receptor sequences come from a girl aged 2 to 10 with congenital amegakaryocytic thrombocytopenia, due to receive a stem cell transplant.

The chain has TRBV20-1 and TRBJ1-1; 8 bases align to TRBD1. The germline V gene encodes CDR1 DFQATT and CDR2 SNEGSKA (reference sequence). Trimming at V came to 7 bases and at J to 9 bases, leaving 16 bases not matched to a gene. The CDR3 totals 14 residues. This CDR3 is CSGTTHGTGWKAFF. In nucleotides, the CDR3 is TGCAGTGGGACAACCCACGGGACAGGTTGGAAAGCTTTCTTT.

Points on this clonotype: A much larger clone differs by one base, so this may be a read error. This chain links TRBV28 with TRBJ2-7; D is unresolved. Germline lookup yields CDR1 MDHEN and CDR2 SYDVKM. The CDR3 runs 13 residues. V lost 3 bases to trimming and J lost 0 bases, with 6 bases between them. The CDR3: CASSFSISYEQYF. In DNA, the CDR3 is TGTGCCAGCAGTTTTAGCATCTCCTACGAGCAGTACTTC.

This clonotype showed up many times. The chain has TRBV7-8 and TRBJ2-1, with D tentatively TRBD2 (5 bases). Germline assignment: CDR1 SGHVS and CDR2 FQNEAQ. V lost 3 bases to trimming and J lost 5 bases, with 17 bases between them. There are 16 residues in the CDR3. DNA of the CDR3: TGTGCCAGCAGCTTCGACCTGTCCGTCGGGGACAATGAGCAGTTCTTC. Encoded protein: CASSFDLSVGDNEQFF.

In its sample, this clonotype was seen a few times. The chain joins TRBV2 to TRBJ2-1, with D tentatively TRBD1 (5 bases). The CDR3 is made up of 18 amino acids. V lost 4 bases and J 0 bases, leaving 19 bases between the germline ends. CDR1 and CDR2 from the germline V gene are SNHLY and FYNNEI. Here the CDR3 DNA reads TGTGCCAGCAGTGTCGACAGTAAATCGCGTGACTCCTACAATGAGCAGTTCTTC. This codes for CASSVDSKSRDSYNEQFF.

This clonotype has ten or more counts. The chain links TRBV25-1 to TRBJ1-5; possible D gene TRBD1, 5 bases. Trimming cost V 1 base and J 5 bases, with 9 bases left between them. CDR1 and CDR2 from the germline V gene are MGHDK and SYGVNS. CDR3 length: 14 amino acids. The CDR3 sequence: CASSEWGMDQPQHF. The CDR3 region has the DNA TGTGCCAGCAGTGAATGGGGCATGGATCAGCCCCAGCATTTT. The complete variable domain, with remaining parts taken from reference TRBV25-1 and TRBJ1-5, reads EADIYQTPRYLVIGTGKKITLECSQTMGHDKMYWYQQDPGMELHLIHYSYGVNSTEKGDLSSESTVSRIRTEHFPLTLESARPSHTSQYLCASSEWGMDQPQHFGDGTRLSIL.

Worth noting for this clonotype: A junction boundary mismatches the germline segment, possibly from a read error. The chain links TRBV5-1 to TRBJ1-2; D is unclear. Germline CDR1 is SGHRS and CDR2 is YFSETQ. The CDR3 has 14 residues. CDR3 region: CPSRPELTNYGFTF. The CDR3 DNA reads as TGCCCCAGCAGACCGGAACTCACTAACTATGGCTTCACCTTC.

This clonotype was recorded at least ten times. The chain couples TRBV5-1 to TRBJ1-1; perhaps TRBD1 as D (6 bases). There are 15 residues in the CDR3. Germline V CDR1 and CDR2: SGHRS, YFSETQ. V was shortened by 0 bases and J by 5 bases, with 14 bases between the two germline ends. The CDR3 sequence is CASSLVRGPQTEAFF. The CDR3 DNA reads as TGCGCCAGCAGCTTGGTCAGGGGTCCACAAACTGAAGCTTTCTTT. The variable domain in full, with the rest retrieved from reference TRBV5-1 and TRBJ1-1, is KAGVTQTPRYLIKTRGQQVTLSCSPISGHRSVSWYQQTPGQGLQFLFEYFSETQRNKGNFPGRFSGRQFSNSRSEMNVSTLELGDSALYLCASSLVRGPQTEAFFGQGTRLTVV.

This clonotype has ten or more counts. This chain joins TRBV29-1 and TRBJ1-1; tentatively, D is TRBD1 (5 bases). Trimming took off 7 bases at V and 11 bases at J, with 17 bases between the two ends. The CDR3 has 11 amino acids. The germline CDR1 and CDR2 sequences are SQVTM and ANQGSEA. This chain's CDR3 is CSALTGAGAFF. DNA of the CDR3: TGCAGCGCCCTAACCGGGGCGGGGGCTTTCTTT.

This clonotype showed up many times. This chain connects TRBV6-5 to TRBJ1-1; no definite D call. This CDR3 has 15 residues. Germline CDR1 reads MNHEY; CDR2 reads SVGAGI. V lost 0 bases and J 4 bases, leaving 12 bases between the germline ends. This chain's CDR3 is CASSYSIVAGTEAFF. The CDR3, as DNA: TGTGCCAGCAGTTACTCGATCGTCGCGGGCACTGAAGCTTTCTTT.

This clonotype occurred many times. The CDR3 reads CASSPRTGENTEAFF. For the CDR3, the DNA is TGTGCCAGCTCACCTAGGACAGGGGAGAACACTGAAGCTTTCTTT. The chain recombines TRBV18 with TRBJ1-1; 9 nucleotides match TRBD1. The CDR3 has 15 amino acids. CDR1 is KGHSH and CDR2 is LQKENI in the germline V gene. V gave up 3 bases and J gave up 1 base; unmatched junction bases: 3.

This clonotype was counted at least ten times. The chain links TRBV14 to TRBJ2-7; D is unresolved. CDR3 size: 16 residues. The V gene's germline CDR1 is SGHDN and CDR2 FVKESK. The germline V and J ends were trimmed by 3 bases and 0 bases, with 15 bases remaining between them. For the CDR3, the DNA is TGTGCCAGCAGCCATTCGGGCAGAACCAGCTCCTACGAGCAGTACTTC. This sequence encodes CASSHSGRTSSYEQYF. Based on the CDR3 plus reference TRBV14 and TRBJ2-7, the full variable domain is EAGVTQFPSHSVIEKGQTVTLRCDPISGHDNLYWYRRVMGKEIKFLLHFVKESKQDESGMPNNRFLAERTGGTYSTLKVQPAELEDSGVYFCASSHSGRTSSYEQYFGPGTRLTVT.

This clonotype was seen more than once but under ten times. The chain links TRBV5-1 to TRBJ2-7, with D possibly matching TRBD2 (7 bases). The germline CDR1 and CDR2 sequences are SGHRS and YFSETQ. CDR3 length: 16 amino acids. V was shortened by 0 bases and J by 0 bases, with 13 bases between the two germline ends. CDR3 sequence: CASSLDAGASSYEQYF. CDR3 coding DNA: TGCGCCAGCAGCTTGGATGCGGGGGCGAGCTCCTACGAGCAGTACTTC.

This clonotype was counted a few times. The junction departs from the called germline gene at one end, perhaps through a read error. The chain has TRBV20-1 and TRBJ2-1; 10 bases line up with TRBD2. The CDR3 extends over 16 amino acids. The germline V gene has CDR1 DFQATT and CDR2 SNEGSKA (reference sequence). The CDR3 sequence: CCARDPLAGATNEQFF. DNA for the CDR3: TGCTGTGCTAGAGATCCCCTAGCGGGAGCTACCAATGAGCAGTTCTTC.